This T cell receptor beta chain is from a study of shared clonotypes between healthy human individuals. Study-level background: Researchers assigned three CD4 naive, three CD4 memory, two CD8 naive and one CD8 memory plate to each donor.

Here immunoSEQ multiplex PCR was the method, and the copy in TCRdb shows in-frame clones only, minus some. This table has approximately 1.9 million clones, around 95% appearing once. Only CD45RO-negative cells positively selected for CCR7 counted as naive CD8 cells, so terminally differentiated effector memory CD45RA+ cells were excluded. The length of the CDR3 is 15 residues. Trimming removed 11 bases at V and 3 bases at J, with 17 bases between. The germline CDR1 and CDR2 sequences are MNHNY and SVGAGI (reference sequence). Sequenced input: naive CD8+ T cells from PBMCs. This chain uses TRBV6-6 with TRBJ1-6; D is unresolved. This receptor was obtained from a man between 18 and 29 years old in good health. Some clones in this sample may be carry-over from other donors' samples. As DNA, the CDR3 is TGTGCCGCATTACACAGTGATTACTATAATTCACCCCTCCACTTT. This translates into CAALHSDYYNSPLHF.